Each of the 6 T cell receptor beta chains below was sequenced from the same sample in a study of CD39 and CD103 CD8 tumor-infiltrating T cells. Data came from immunoSEQ multiplex PCR; TCRdb stores just in-frame clones and leaves some out. The table shows under 5,000 clones, with approximately 70% occurring only once. Sequencing was carried out using CD8+ T cells sorted from blood. Subset here: total memory CD8 T cells (CD45RA-CCR7+/-) from blood or uninvolved lymph node. These receptors originate from a human donor with head and neck squamous cell carcinoma.

This clone came up once. The rearrangement joins TRBV5-4 to TRBJ1-1; no clear D gene. Germline assignment: CDR1 SGHNT and CDR2 YYREEE (reference sequence). The germline V and J ends were trimmed by 2 bases and 1 base, with 6 bases remaining between them. CDR3 length equals 13 residues. The CDR3 coding sequence is TGTGCCAGCAGCTTTCTGTCGAACACTGAAGCTTTCTTT. Its translation: CASSFLSNTEAFF.

A few counts support this clone. The V call is TRBV27, the J call TRBJ1-1; D call uncertain. Trimming removed 6 bases at V and 3 bases at J, with 20 bases between. The CDR3 spans 16 residues. Germline CDR1 and CDR2: MNHEY and SMNVEV (reference sequence). Here the CDR3 reads CASSQKRVLIDTEAFF. The DNA for the CDR3 is TGTGCCAGCAGCCAAAAACGGGTTCTGATTGACACTGAAGCTTTCTTT.

The rearrangement uses TRBV30 and TRBJ2-3; 7 nucleotides agree with TRBD1. The length of the CDR3 is 14 residues. The junction had 2 bases not matched to a gene; V was cut back by 1 base and J by 1 base. Germline CDR1 and CDR2: GTSNPN and SVGIG (reference sequence). Written as DNA, the CDR3 is TGTGCCTGGAGTGCCGGACAGGGCACAGATACGCAGTATTTT. Amino acid sequence: CAWSAGQGTDTQYF.

V and J are TRBV27 and TRBJ2-2; 10 bases are a match to TRBD2. CDR3 length equals 17 residues. V trimming: 2 bases; J trimming: 7 bases; junction bases outside the gene matches: 10. The germline V gene encodes CDR1 MNHEY and CDR2 SMNVEV (reference sequence). As DNA, the CDR3 is TGTGCCAGCAGTTTAGGAGCGGGGGGGCCTAGTAACGGGGAGCTGTTTTTT. Encoded protein: CASSLGAGGPSNGELFF.

This clone was counted once. DNA for the CDR3: TGCGCCAGCAGCCTGGGACAGGGGGCTTTCGAGCAGTACTTC. Protein sequence: CASSLGQGAFEQYF. This chain links TRBV4-1 with TRBJ2-7, with TRBD1 matching 12 bases. Germline CDR1 MGHRA, CDR2 YSYEKL. The J segment lost 6 bases and the V segment lost 4 bases, leaving 4 bases of the junction unmatched. This CDR3 comprises 14 residues.

The V call is TRBV7-9, the J call TRBJ2-5; possibly TRBD2 for D (6 bases). Germline-derived CDR1 and CDR2 are SEHNR and FQNEAQ (reference sequence). The CDR3 contains 14 residues. Trimming removed 10 bases from V and 2 bases from J, with 17 bases in between. The DNA of the CDR3 is TGTGCCACAGAAAGGGGCGGGGCGCAAGAGACCCAGTACTTC. Its translation: CATERGGAQETQYF.